The 29 T cell receptor beta chains listed next were all sequenced from one sample in a study of metastatic and nonmetastatic thyroid tumors (dated by TCRdb to 2018 to 2020). None of the patients had been given any treatment before thyroid surgery. Receptor libraries were prepared by PCR. The sequencer listed for this sample is Illumina HiSeq 4000. Clones were called with MiXCR by TCRdb after fastp trimmed the public reads at Q25, and only in-frame beta chains were retained. This sample holds over 8,500 clones; about 33% were observed only once. The ten largest clones add up to around 15% of the sample. Sequencing used adjacent normal tissue. The receptors were gathered from a female donor with papillary thyroid cancer or a benign thyroid nodule (not recorded which). Some clones in this sample may be carry-over from other donors' samples.

This clone was seen only once. This rearrangement joins TRBV6-5 to TRBJ2-1; D remains unclear. The CDR3 totals 14 residues. Germline V lookup: CDR1 MNHEY, CDR2 SVGAGI. V was clipped by 0 bases and J by 8 bases, with 11 bases between them. CDR3 sequence reads: CASSYSISRDEQFF. The CDR3 DNA reads TGTGCCAGCAGTTACTCGATTTCCCGAGATGAGCAGTTCTTC.

The J gene is TRBJ1-1, the V gene TRBV20-1; D may be TRBD1 (6 bases). V was cut by 0 bases and J by 11 bases, with 22 bases left in between. This CDR3 contains 15 residues. The germline V gene encodes CDR1 DFQATT and CDR2 SNEGSKA (reference sequence). The CDR3 is CSARDSRGAGVGAFF. Here the CDR3 DNA reads TGCAGTGCTAGAGATTCCCGGGGGGCCGGAGTGGGTGCTTTCTTT.

J is TRBJ1-1 and V is TRBV27; D remains ambiguous. Germline CDR1 and CDR2: MNHEY and SMNVEV (reference sequence). The CDR3 consists of 12 residues. With 3 bases removed from V and 7 bases from J, the gap between germline ends came to 9 bases. Written as DNA, the CDR3 is TGTGCCAGCAGTTTGGGAGGTAGTGAAGCTTTCTTT. Its translation is CASSLGGSEAFF.

This clone is judged medium-sized. The V call is TRBV6-6, the J call TRBJ2-1; 15 bases line up with TRBD2. The CDR3 is made up of 19 amino acids. V dropped 6 bases and J dropped 0; count of bases not matched to a gene: 9. Germline V gene sequence: CDR1 MNHNY, CDR2 SVGAGI (reference sequence). This chain's CDR3 is CASRDGLAGGPSSYNEQFF. As DNA, the CDR3 is TGTGCCAGCAGAGACGGACTAGCGGGAGGGCCGAGCTCCTACAATGAGCAGTTCTTC.

V usage is TRBV27 and J usage is TRBJ2-1, with D maybe TRBD2 (5 bases). The CDR3 has 15 amino acids. Trimming stripped 1 base from V and 8 bases from J, with 15 bases between. Germline lookup yields CDR1 MNHEY and CDR2 SMNVEV (reference sequence). The DNA for the CDR3 is TGTGCCAGCAGTTTATGTGGGCTGGGGAGCGATGAGCAGTTCTTC. The encoded protein is CASSLCGLGSDEQFF.

The chain combines TRBV19 with TRBJ1-2, with D uncertain. V was trimmed by 5 bases and J by 8 bases, leaving 21 bases between them. The CDR3 spans 15 residues. Looked up from germline, CDR1 is LNHDA and CDR2 is SQIVND (reference sequence). The chain's CDR3 is CASSLIPTGRGGYTF. DNA of the CDR3: TGTGCCAGTAGTCTTATTCCCACTGGCCGTGGGGGCTACACCTTC.

The chain uses TRBV20-1 and TRBJ1-5, with 9 bases that match TRBD1. In germline, CDR1 is DFQATT, CDR2 SNEGSKA (reference sequence). V gave up 2 bases and J gave up 7 bases; unmatched junction bases: 6. This CDR3 contains 14 residues. DNA of the CDR3: TGCAGTGCTAGACGCACAGGGGGCAGACAGCCCCAGCATTTT. It is translated as CSARRTGGRQPQHF.

Concerning this clone: The CDR3 carries no conserved terminal phenylalanine or tryptophan, so it likely arises from a read error. The DNA is omitted, as the CDR3 cannot be located on it reliably, and the CDR3 follows TCRdb's listing. The rearrangement joins TRBV12-3 or TRBV12-4 to TRBJ2-2; the DNA was not compared with TRBD2, the D call given in the table. The CDR3 numbers 16 amino acids, ends counted. The CDR3 protein is CASILGLAGEGGELLL.

The V gene is TRBV11-2, the J gene TRBJ2-1, with 10 bases matching TRBD2. V shed 0 bases and J 7 bases; nucleotides not matched to a gene: 9. The germline V gene has CDR1 SGHAT and CDR2 FQNNGV. The CDR3 runs 17 residues. CDR3 nucleotide sequence: TGTGCCAGCAGCTTAGATAGGCTAGCGGGAGTTGATAATGAGCAGTTCTTC. Protein: CASSLDRLAGVDNEQFF.

This chain uses TRBV9 with TRBJ1-1, with D hard to call. This CDR3 contains 14 residues. Germline V gene lookup returns CDR1 SGDLS and CDR2 YYNGEE. The ends were cut back, 3 bases at V and 1 base at J, with 10 bases in the middle. In DNA, the CDR3 is TGTGCCAGCAGCGCGAGGCCCCAGAACACTGAAGCTTTCTTT. Amino acids: CASSARPQNTEAFF.

In its sample, this clone was seen a few times. The V and J genes are TRBV19 and TRBJ1-3; no reliable D call. The ends were cut back, 5 bases at V and 16 bases at J, with 12 bases in the middle. The germline V gene has CDR1 LNHDA and CDR2 SQIVND (reference sequence). This CDR3 spans 10 amino acids. The CDR3 DNA is TGTGCCAGTAGTGGAGGAGACCGGTATTTT. This encodes CASSGGDRYF.

This clone came up a few times. The chain couples TRBV6-1 to TRBJ2-3, with TRBD2 identical over 7 bases. The CDR3 sequence is 16 residues long. Germline V CDR1 and CDR2: MNHNS, SASEGT. J was trimmed by 5 bases and V by 2 bases; bases with no gene match: 10. The CDR3 protein is CASSELGGGGEDTQYF. Written as DNA, the CDR3 is TGTGCCAGCAGTGAATTGGGTGGGGGGGGTGAAGATACGCAGTATTTT.

The V and J genes are TRBV5-1 and TRBJ1-2; D might be TRBD1 (6 bases). This CDR3 comprises 13 residues. Trimming left V 4 bases short and J 8 bases short, with 15 bases between. CDR1 and CDR2 (germline): SGHRS, YFSETQ. Here the CDR3 DNA reads TGCGCCAGCAGCGTACAGGGAGGGGACGGCTACACCTTC. Translation gives CASSVQGGDGYTF.

This clone has only a few counts. The chain joins TRBV6-1 to TRBJ2-7; TRBD1 agrees at 8 bases. The CDR3 runs to 13 residues. Losses at the gene ends were 7 bases for V and 5 bases for J; bases not matched to a gene: 7. The germline gives CDR1 MNHNS, CDR2 SASEGT. CDR3 amino acids: CASIPGGGNEQYF. Written as DNA, the CDR3 is TGTGCCAGCATCCCAGGGGGCGGGAACGAGCAGTACTTC.

This clone showed up just a few times. DNA for the CDR3: TGTGCCAGCAGTCAAGGACTAGCGGGAGACGTGGTCGAGCAGTACTTC. Translation: CASSQGLAGDVVEQYF. The genes are TRBV6-1 and TRBJ2-7, with 13 bases lining up with TRBD2. J lost 6 bases, V lost 5 bases, and 10 bases had no gene match. The CDR3 consists of 16 residues. Germline CDR1 is MNHNS and CDR2 is SASEGT.

This chain joins TRBV20-1 and TRBJ2-7; D is perhaps TRBD1 (6 bases). The germline V gene encodes CDR1 DFQATT and CDR2 SNEGSKA (reference sequence). The CDR3 has 13 amino acids. V was trimmed by 1 base and J by 2 bases, leaving 9 bases between them. The CDR3 DNA is TGCAGTGCTAGAGTACAGGGAACCTACGAGCAGTACTTC. It specifies CSARVQGTYEQYF.

Sample share makes this clone medium-sized. This chain connects TRBV7-9 to TRBJ1-1; D uncertain. The CDR3 is 17 residues long. CDR1 is SEHNR, CDR2 FQNEAQ, per germline (reference sequence). Trimming removed 1 base at V and 1 base at J, with 16 bases between. The CDR3 DNA reads as TGTGCCAGCAGCTTAGAAGGGCAGAGACCTAGGAACACTGAAGCTTTCTTT. Protein sequence: CASSLEGQRPRNTEAFF.

This chain links TRBV20-1 with TRBJ1-6, with D hard to call. V was trimmed by 3 bases and J by 7 bases, leaving 13 bases between them. Germline-derived CDR1 and CDR2 are DFQATT and SNEGSKA (reference sequence). CDR3 length: 14 amino acids. The CDR3 DNA follows: TGCAGTGCTAGTGGGGATTTACCAAATTCACCCCTCCACTTT. It yields the protein CSASGDLPNSPLHF.

By share, this clone counts as medium-sized. J is TRBJ1-6 and V is TRBV7-9, with a weak D call TRBD1 (6 bases). This CDR3 is 16 amino acids long. Germline V gene data show CDR1 as SEHNR and CDR2 as FQNEAQ (reference sequence). V shed 2 bases and J shed 4 bases, with 12 bases lying between them. In nucleotides, the CDR3 is TGTGCCAGCAGCTTATTTGGGGGCGTTTATAATTCACCCCTCCACTTT. Its protein is CASSLFGGVYNSPLHF.

CDR3 loop: CASSYSLGANTGELFF. Written as DNA, the CDR3 is TGTGCCAGCAGTTACTCGTTAGGAGCGAACACCGGGGAGCTGTTTTTT. This chain connects TRBV6-2 or TRBV6-3 to TRBJ2-2; D uncertain. Per germline, CDR1 MNHEY and CDR2 SVGEGT. This CDR3 has 16 amino acids. The germline V and J ends were trimmed by 0 bases and 0 bases, with 8 bases remaining between them.

This clone was detected many times. The chain has TRBV5-4 and TRBJ2-3, with 7 bases that match TRBD1. This CDR3 comprises 14 residues. The ends lost 4 bases at V and 1 base at J; junction bases unmatched: 3. Germline V lookup: CDR1 SGHNT, CDR2 YYREEE (reference sequence). DNA of the CDR3: TGTGCCAGCAGCAAAGACAGGGGCACAGATACGCAGTATTTT. Residues: CASSKDRGTDTQYF.

The V and J genes are TRBV12-3 or TRBV12-4 and TRBJ2-1, with unresolved D. The CDR3 length is 14 residues. Trimming took 2 bases from V and 3 from J, leaving 8 bases between them. DNA for the CDR3: TGTGCCAGCAGTTTAATCCGTCACTACAATGAGCAGTTCTTC. Residues: CASSLIRHYNEQFF.

The gene calls are TRBV6-4 and TRBJ2-3, with 9 bases identical to TRBD2. The junction had 5 bases not matched to a gene; V was cut back by 3 bases and J by 1 base. This CDR3 is 16 amino acids long. Looked up from germline, CDR1 is MRHNA and CDR2 is SNTAGT. The chain's CDR3 is CASSETASGGTDTQYF. CDR3 bases: TGTGCCAGCAGTGAGACCGCTAGCGGGGGCACAGATACGCAGTATTTT.

This clone counts as medium-sized. V gene TRBV28 combines with J gene TRBJ1-2; 10 nucleotides agree with TRBD1. CDR1 and CDR2 from the germline V gene are MDHEN and SYDVKM. Germline trimming cut 9 bases from V and 8 bases from J; bases unmatched to any gene: 15. CDR3 length: 15 amino acids. In DNA, the CDR3 is TGTGCCAGTCATACACCTCGACAGGGGGCAGGAGGCTACACCTTC. Amino acids: CASHTPRQGAGGYTF.

In regard to this clone: Its ends do not fully match the called genes, so a read error is possible. This chain connects TRBV2 to TRBJ1-2; D unclear. CDR1 SNHLY and CDR2 FYNNEI come from the germline V gene. CDR3 length equals 12 residues. The CDR3 spells CASSEGSSGYTF. The CDR3 DNA reads TGTGCCAGCAGCGAAGGGAGTTCGGGCTACACCTTC.

The chain couples TRBV5-1 to TRBJ1-1, with D uncertain. Germline CDR1 SGHRS, CDR2 YFSETQ. This CDR3 comprises 15 residues. Trimming took 0 bases from V and 0 from J, leaving 9 bases between them. CDR3 sequence (DNA): TGCGCCAGCAGCTTGGAGCCCGGGGTGAACACTGAAGCTTTCTTT. Encoded protein: CASSLEPGVNTEAFF. Looking up the rest from reference TRBV5-1 and TRBJ1-1 gives the full variable domain: KAGVTQTPRYLIKTRGQQVTLSCSPISGHRSVSWYQQTPGQGLQFLFEYFSETQRNKGNFPGRFSGRQFSNSRSEMNVSTLELGDSALYLCASSLEPGVNTEAFFGQGTRLTVV.

The rearrangement uses TRBV5-1 and TRBJ2-3; D remains ambiguous. CDR3 size: 14 residues. Looked up from germline, CDR1 is SGHRS and CDR2 is YFSETQ. V lost 4 bases and J 2 bases, leaving 11 bases between the germline ends. CDR3 residues: CASSVAENTDTQYF. The CDR3 DNA reads as TGCGCCAGCAGCGTGGCAGAGAACACAGATACGCAGTATTTT. Supplemented by reference TRBV5-1 and TRBJ2-3, the full variable domain reads KAGVTQTPRYLIKTRGQQVTLSCSPISGHRSVSWYQQTPGQGLQFLFEYFSETQRNKGNFPGRFSGRQFSNSRSEMNVSTLELGDSALYLCASSVAENTDTQYFGPGTRLTVL.

The chain has TRBV2 and TRBJ2-7; D is uncertain. This CDR3 has 13 residues. Germline V CDR1 and CDR2: SNHLY, FYNNEI. Deletions cut 1 base from V and 3 bases from J, with 7 bases between. The DNA for the CDR3 is TGTGCCAGCAGTGAAGACCGGTTCTACGAGCAGTACTTC. This translates into CASSEDRFYEQYF.

This clone was seen more than once but under ten times. This chain uses TRBV27 with TRBJ1-6; a weak D match, TRBD1 (5 bases). V was pared by 5 bases and J by 9 bases, with 11 bases between. The CDR3 is made up of 13 amino acids. Germline CDR1 and CDR2: MNHEY and SMNVEV (reference sequence). CDR3 loop: CASSISGTSPLHF. The CDR3, as DNA: TGTGCCAGCAGTATCTCCGGGACTTCACCCCTCCACTTT.